The clone carrying this T cell receptor beta chain was observed at least ten times. From RNA transcripts, TCR beta CDR3 regions were amplified. Using the HTBI primer set, a first-round RT-PCR was run on the TCR CDR3. TCRdb re-analysed the multiplex PCR reads in MiXCR, keeping a single row per CDR3 protein. The table lists 460,000 or so distinct CDR3 sequences, roughly an eighth of them singletons. The data originate from a study of T cells in Graves' hyperthyroidism and ophthalmopathy. Those patients with uncontrolled infection, other autoimmune disease, pregnancy or lactation were excluded. V shed 4 bases and J 8 bases; nucleotides not matched to a gene: 7. The CDR3 length is 13 residues. Germline V gene data show CDR1 as MGHRA and CDR2 as YSYEKL.

The chain joins TRBV4-1 to TRBJ1-2; TRBD1 matches at 7 bases. This TCR was sampled from a young woman with Graves' hyperthyroidism. The source material was blood. CDR3 bases: TGCGCCAGCAGCCGCCGGGACAGCTCGGGCTACACCTTC. Translation gives CASSRRDSSGYTF.